This is a list of T cell receptor beta chains from one sample in a study of vaccination effects on CD4 cells after COVID-19. Profiling relied on immunoSEQ multiplex PCR, and the TCRdb table lists in-frame clones only, not all of them. This repertoire shows roughly 67,000 clones, around 79% found once; its top ten account for about 11%. For these TCRs, the target antigens are not known. This specimen consisted of CD4+ T cells from PBMCs cultured with SARS-CoV-2 spike peptides, obtained before COVID-19 vaccination. The receptors were gathered from a human donor who received a COVID-19 vaccine. The CDR3 runs from the conserved cysteine through the conserved F or W. D genes are given only for firm matches. A clone size is listed for some rows: how often the clone was seen (once, few, many), or a class if it is expanded.

D gene,J gene,CDR3 length,V gene,clone size,CDR3 DNA,CDR3 protein
-,TRBJ1-4,14,TRBV12-5,-,TGTGCTAGTGGTTTGGCAGGGGTTAATGAAAAACTGTTTTTT,CASGLAGVNEKLFF
-,TRBJ2-1,12,TRBV28,-,TGTGCCAGCAGCATCTCCTACAATGAGCAGTTCTTC,CASSISYNEQFF
-,TRBJ2-1,15,TRBV6-5,-,TGTGCCAGCACCCCAGGGGGGAGCTCCTACAATGAGCAGTTCTTC,CASTPGGSSYNEQFF
-,TRBJ1-1,15,TRBV12-1,once,TGTGCCAGCAGCCAACAGGGACGGCCGAACACTGAAGCTTTCTTT,CASSQQGRPNTEAFF
-,TRBJ1-1,15,TRBV18,-,TGTGCCAGCTCACCACCCAACGGGCAAAACACTGAAGCTTTCTTT,CASSPPNGQNTEAFF
-,TRBJ2-5,15,TRBV6-2/TRBV6-3,-,TGTGCCAGCAGTTACTCTACAGTGTACCTCGGGACCCAGTACTTC,CASSYSTVYLGTQYF
-,TRBJ1-1,13,TRBV28,-,TGTGCCAGCAGTTTGGGGGGGTCCCCTGAAGCTTTCTTT,CASSLGGSPEAFF
-,TRBJ2-5,15,TRBV5-1,-,TGCGCCAGCAGCTTGGCCCAATATCCGAAAGAGACCCAGTACTTC,CASSLAQYPKETQYF
-,TRBJ1-6,14,TRBV5-6,-,TGTGCCAGCAGCTTGGCTCAAAATAATTCACCCCTCCACTTT,CASSLAQNNSPLHF
TRBD1,TRBJ1-4,14,TRBV6-5,-,TGTGCCAGCGTTGACAGGGCCGGCGGTGAAAAACTGTTTTTT,CASVDRAGGEKLFF
-,TRBJ2-3,13,TRBV5-6,-,TGTGCCAGCAGCTTGAGAGGCACAGATACGCAGTATTTT,CASSLRGTDTQYF
TRBD1,TRBJ2-3,14,TRBV5-1,-,TGCGCCAGCAGCAGGACAGGGGGATCAGATACGCAGTATTTT,CASSRTGGSDTQYF
-,TRBJ1-2,14,TRBV5-1,-,TGCGCCAGCAGCGTCGGATCAGCTAACTATGGCTACACCTTC,CASSVGSANYGYTF
-,TRBJ1-2,15,TRBV7-3,-,TGTGCCAGCAGCCCAGAGGGGGGGGAGATCTATGGCTACACCTTC,CASSPEGGEIYGYTF
-,TRBJ1-2,13,TRBV6-6,-,TGTGCCAGCAGTCCCGGGACATCCTATGGCTACACCTTC,CASSPGTSYGYTF
-,TRBJ2-6,19,TRBV3-1/TRBV3-2,-,TGTGCCAGCAGCCAAAGGGCATCCGGCCCTCTTTCTGGGGCCAACGTCCTGACTTTC,CASSQRASGPLSGANVLTF
TRBD1,TRBJ1-2,15,TRBV19,-,TGTGCCAGTATCAGTCGACAGGGGGTCTTCTATGGCTACACCTTC,CASISRQGVFYGYTF
-,TRBJ1-5,14,TRBV18,-,TGTGCCAGCTCACCCTACAGGGAGGGCCAGCCCCAGCATTTT,CASSPYREGQPQHF
TRBD1,TRBJ2-5,14,TRBV9,few,TGTGCCAGCACCATGGGACAGGGCGGGGAGACCCAGTACTTC,CASTMGQGGETQYF
-,TRBJ2-1,13,TRBV29-1,-,TGCAGCGTTGAAAGGGGGCGGGGGAATGAGCAGTTCTTC,CSVERGRGNEQFF
-,TRBJ2-5,13,TRBV4-2,-,TGTGCCAGCAGCCAAGATAGGGACGAGACCCAGTACTTC,CASSQDRDETQYF
-,TRBJ1-1,16,TRBV5-3,-,TGTGCCAGAAGCCTTTGTGAAGTTACAAACCACACTGAAGCTTTCTTT,CARSLCEVTNHTEAFF
-,TRBJ2-2,15,TRBV5-4,few,TGTGCCAGCAGTCGTTCGGGGGTTGGCACCGGGGAGCTGTTTTTT,CASSRSGVGTGELFF
-,TRBJ1-5,13,TRBV19,-,TGTGCCAGTAGTGCCACGATCAATCAGCCCCAGCATTTT,CASSATINQPQHF
-,TRBJ2-5,13,TRBV28,few,TGTGCCAGCAGTAGGAGGGGAAGGGAGACCCAGTACTTC,CASSRRGRETQYF
TRBD1,TRBJ1-3,18,TRBV25-1,few,TGTGCCAGCAGTCACCCTCGGGACAGCGTTTTCTCTGGAAACACCATATATTTT,CASSHPRDSVFSGNTIYF
-,TRBJ2-4,11,TRBV6-5,-,TGTGCCACAAACAGGGACGACATTCAGTACTTC,CATNRDDIQYF
-,TRBJ2-3,14,TRBV6-2/TRBV6-3,-,TGTGCCAGCAGTTACTCAGCGGTTATCGATACGCAGTATTTT,CASSYSAVIDTQYF
TRBD1,TRBJ2-5,15,TRBV27,-,TGTGCCAGCAGTTTACGATGGGGACAGGGGGGTGCCCAGTACTTC,CASSLRWGQGGAQYF
-,TRBJ1-6,15,TRBV6-5,-,TGTGCCAGCAGTTACTCGAGACAACTTAATTCACCCCTCCACTTT,CASSYSRQLNSPLHF
TRBD2,TRBJ2-3,16,TRBV18,-,TGTGCCAGCTCACGCCAGTCAGGCTCCGGGGGGGATACGCAGTATTTT,CASSRQSGSGGDTQYF
-,TRBJ2-5,15,TRBV18,-,TGTGCCAGCTCACCATATAAGGGGGGACCGGGGACCCAGTACTTC,CASSPYKGGPGTQYF